This T cell receptor (beta chain) emerged from a study of cytomegalovirus exposure and HLA in healthy donors. Study-level points and caveats: Later, an analysis found that common viral pathogens appeared to be linked with several of the most significant clusters.

Details on this clone: The antigen is undetermined.

Amplification used 60 Vbeta primers and 13 Jbeta primers. Original processing methods: In a later analysis, tens of millions of unique TCR beta chains included roughly 11 million shared by two or more donors. Assay: immunoSEQ multiplex PCR; the TCRdb copy retains only in-frame clones and omits some. Clonal size and the V and J genes are those of that table, whereas D and trimming came from the DNA. The repertoire holds fewer than 150,000 clones, with 60% to 85% as singletons. The material sequenced was PBMCs. The sequence came from a man younger than 40 in good health and CMV-seronegative.

CDR3 in amino acids: CASSGQPMNTEAFF. CDR3 DNA: TGTGCCAGCAGCGGACAACCGATGAACACTGAAGCTTTCTTT. The chain joins TRBV6-5 to TRBJ1-1, with D possibly TRBD1 on 5 matching bases. The V gene lost 6 bases and the J gene lost 0 bases, with 11 bases spanning the gap. The CDR3 extends over 14 amino acids. Germline V gene sequence: CDR1 MNHEY, CDR2 SVGAGI.